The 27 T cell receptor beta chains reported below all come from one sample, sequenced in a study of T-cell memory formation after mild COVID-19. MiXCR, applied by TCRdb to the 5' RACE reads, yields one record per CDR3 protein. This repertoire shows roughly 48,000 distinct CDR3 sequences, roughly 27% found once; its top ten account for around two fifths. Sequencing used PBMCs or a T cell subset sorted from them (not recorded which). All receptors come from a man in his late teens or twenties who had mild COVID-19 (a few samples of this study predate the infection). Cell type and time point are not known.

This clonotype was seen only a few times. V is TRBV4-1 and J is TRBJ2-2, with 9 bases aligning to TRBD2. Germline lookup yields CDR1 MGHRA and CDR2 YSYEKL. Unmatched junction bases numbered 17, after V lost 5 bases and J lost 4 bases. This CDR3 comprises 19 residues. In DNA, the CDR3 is TGCGCCAGCAGCGCGCCGGGGCGGGGGGGCAGGAGGAGCACCGGGGAGCTGTTTTTT. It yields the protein CASSAPGRGGRRSTGELFF.

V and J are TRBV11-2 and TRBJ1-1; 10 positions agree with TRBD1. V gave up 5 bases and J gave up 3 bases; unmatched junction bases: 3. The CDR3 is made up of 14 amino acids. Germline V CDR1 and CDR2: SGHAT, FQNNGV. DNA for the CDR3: TGTGCCAGCAGCGACGGACAGGGGGACACTGAAGCTTTCTTT. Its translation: CASSDGQGDTEAFF.

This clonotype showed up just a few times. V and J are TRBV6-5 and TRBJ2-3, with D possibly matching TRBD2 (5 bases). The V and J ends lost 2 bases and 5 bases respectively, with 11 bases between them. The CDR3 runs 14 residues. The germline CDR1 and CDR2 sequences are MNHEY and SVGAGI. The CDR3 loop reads CASSYLDGEDTQYF. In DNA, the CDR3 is TGTGCCAGCAGTTACCTAGACGGGGAAGATACGCAGTATTTT.

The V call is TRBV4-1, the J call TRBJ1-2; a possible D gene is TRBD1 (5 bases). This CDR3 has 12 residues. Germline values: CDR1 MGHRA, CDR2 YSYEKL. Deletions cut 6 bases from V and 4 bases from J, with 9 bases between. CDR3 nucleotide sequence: TGCGCCAGCAGGGGGCAGTTCTATGGCTACACCTTC. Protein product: CASRGQFYGYTF.

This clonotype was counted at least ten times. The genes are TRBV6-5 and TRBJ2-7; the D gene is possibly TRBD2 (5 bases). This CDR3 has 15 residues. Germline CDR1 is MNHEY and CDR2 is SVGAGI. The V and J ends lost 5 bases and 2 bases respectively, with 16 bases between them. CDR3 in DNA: TGTGCCAGCAGTGACTACACGGGTCCCACCTACGAGCAGTACTTC. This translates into CASSDYTGPTYEQYF.

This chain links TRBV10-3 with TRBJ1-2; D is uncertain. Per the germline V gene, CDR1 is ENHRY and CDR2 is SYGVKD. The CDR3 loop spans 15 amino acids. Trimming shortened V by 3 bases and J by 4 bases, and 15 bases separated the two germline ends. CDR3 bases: TGTGCCATCAGTGATCCAGAGACTCCCCTCTATGGCTACACCTTC. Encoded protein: CAISDPETPLYGYTF.

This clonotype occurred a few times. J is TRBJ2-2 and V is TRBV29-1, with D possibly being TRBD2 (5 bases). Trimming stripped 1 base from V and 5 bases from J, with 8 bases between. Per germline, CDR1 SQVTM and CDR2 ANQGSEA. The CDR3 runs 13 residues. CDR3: CSVEGRGTGELFF. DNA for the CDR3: TGCAGCGTTGAAGGCCGCGGGACCGGGGAGCTGTTTTTT.

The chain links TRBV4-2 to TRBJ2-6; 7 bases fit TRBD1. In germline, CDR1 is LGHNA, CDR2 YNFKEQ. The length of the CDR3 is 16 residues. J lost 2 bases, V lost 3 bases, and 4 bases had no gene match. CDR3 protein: CASSQGTGAGANVLTF. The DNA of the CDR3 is TGTGCCAGCAGCCAGGGCACAGGGGCTGGGGCCAACGTCCTGACTTTC.

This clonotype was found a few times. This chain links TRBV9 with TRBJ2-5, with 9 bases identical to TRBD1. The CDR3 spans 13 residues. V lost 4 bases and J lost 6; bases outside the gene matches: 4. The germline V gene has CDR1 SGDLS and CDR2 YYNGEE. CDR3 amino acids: CASSPGTGKTQYF. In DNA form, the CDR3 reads TGTGCCAGCAGCCCCGGGACAGGGAAGACCCAGTACTTC.

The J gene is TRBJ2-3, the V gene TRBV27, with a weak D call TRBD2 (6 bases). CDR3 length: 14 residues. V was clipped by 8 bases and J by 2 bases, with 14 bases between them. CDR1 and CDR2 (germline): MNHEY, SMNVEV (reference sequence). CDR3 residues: CASATSPATDTQYF. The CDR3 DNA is TGTGCCAGCGCAACTAGCCCGGCCACAGATACGCAGTATTTT.

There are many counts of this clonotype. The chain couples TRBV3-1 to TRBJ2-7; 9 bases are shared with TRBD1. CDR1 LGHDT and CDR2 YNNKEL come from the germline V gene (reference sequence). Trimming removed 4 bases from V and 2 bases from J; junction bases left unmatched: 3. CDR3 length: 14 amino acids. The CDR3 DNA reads TGTGCCAGCAGCCCCGGGACAGGGCCCTACGAGCAGTACTTC. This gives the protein CASSPGTGPYEQYF.

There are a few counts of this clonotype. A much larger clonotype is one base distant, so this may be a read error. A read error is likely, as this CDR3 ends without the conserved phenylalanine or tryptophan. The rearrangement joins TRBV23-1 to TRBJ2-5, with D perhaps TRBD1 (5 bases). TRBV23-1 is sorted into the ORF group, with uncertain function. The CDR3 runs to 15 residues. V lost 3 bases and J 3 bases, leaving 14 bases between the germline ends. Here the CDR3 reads CASSQAGLTKETQYS. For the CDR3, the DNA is TGCGCCAGCAGTCAGGCAGGGCTTACTAAAGAGACCCAGTACTCC.

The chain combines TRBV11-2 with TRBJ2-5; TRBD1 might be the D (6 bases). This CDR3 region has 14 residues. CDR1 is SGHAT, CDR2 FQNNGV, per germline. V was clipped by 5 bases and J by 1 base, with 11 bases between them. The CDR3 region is CASSHGQLQETQYF. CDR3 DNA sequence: TGTGCCAGCAGCCACGGACAGCTCCAAGAGACCCAGTACTTC. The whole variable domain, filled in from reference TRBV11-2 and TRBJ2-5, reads EAGVAQSPRYKIIEKRQSVAFWCNPISGHATLYWYQQILGQGPKLLIQFQNNGVVDDSQLPKDRFSAERLKGVDSTLKIQPAKLEDSAVYLCASSHGQLQETQYFGPGTRLLVL.

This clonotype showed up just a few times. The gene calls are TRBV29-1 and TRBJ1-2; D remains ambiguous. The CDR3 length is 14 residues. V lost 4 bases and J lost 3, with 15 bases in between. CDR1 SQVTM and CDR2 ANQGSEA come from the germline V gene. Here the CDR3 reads CSVVGRAQDYGYTF. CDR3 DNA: TGCAGCGTTGTTGGGAGGGCCCAAGACTATGGCTACACCTTC. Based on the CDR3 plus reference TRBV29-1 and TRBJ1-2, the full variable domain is SAVISQKPSRDICQRGTSLTIQCQVDSQVTMMFWYRQQPGQSLTLIATANQGSEATYESGFVIDKFPISRPNLTFSTLTVSNMSPEDSSIYLCSVVGRAQDYGYTFGSGTRLTVV.

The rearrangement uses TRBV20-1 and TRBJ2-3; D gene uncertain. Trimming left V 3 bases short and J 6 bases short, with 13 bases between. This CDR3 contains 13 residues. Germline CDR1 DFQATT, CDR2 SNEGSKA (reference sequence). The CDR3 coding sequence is TGCAGTGCTAGGGCCGGTCTTGGGGATACGCAGTATTTT. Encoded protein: CSARAGLGDTQYF.

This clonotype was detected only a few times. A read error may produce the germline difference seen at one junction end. DNA for the CDR3: TGCGCCACCAGCGGGGACACTGAAGCTTTCTTT. Amino acids: CATSGDTEAFF. This chain joins TRBV4-1 and TRBJ1-1, with D unclear. Per germline, CDR1 MGHRA and CDR2 YSYEKL. There are 11 residues in the CDR3.

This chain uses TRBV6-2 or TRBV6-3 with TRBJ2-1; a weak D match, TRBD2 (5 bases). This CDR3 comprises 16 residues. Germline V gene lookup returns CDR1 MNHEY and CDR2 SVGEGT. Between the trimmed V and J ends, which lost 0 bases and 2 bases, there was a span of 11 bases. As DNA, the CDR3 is TGTGCCAGCAGTTACTCGTTCCGGGATCCCTACAATGAGCAGTTCTTC. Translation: CASSYSFRDPYNEQFF.

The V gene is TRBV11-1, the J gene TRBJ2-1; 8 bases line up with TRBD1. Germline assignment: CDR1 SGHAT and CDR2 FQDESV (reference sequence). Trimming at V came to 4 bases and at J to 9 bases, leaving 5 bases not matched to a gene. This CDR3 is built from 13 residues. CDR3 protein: CASSSDRGGEQFF. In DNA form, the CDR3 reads TGTGCCAGCAGCTCCGACAGGGGTGGTGAGCAGTTCTTC.

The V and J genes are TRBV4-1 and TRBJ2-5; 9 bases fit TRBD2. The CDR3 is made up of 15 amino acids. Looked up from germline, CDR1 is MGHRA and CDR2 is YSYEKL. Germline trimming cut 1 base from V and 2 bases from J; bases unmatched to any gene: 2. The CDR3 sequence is CASSQGLAVQETQYF. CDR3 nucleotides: TGCGCCAGCAGCCAAGGACTAGCGGTACAAGAGACCCAGTACTTC.

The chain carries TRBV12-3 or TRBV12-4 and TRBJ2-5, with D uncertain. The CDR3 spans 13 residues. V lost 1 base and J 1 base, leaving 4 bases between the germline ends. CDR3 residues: CASSLDSQETQYF. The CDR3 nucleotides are TGTGCCAGCAGTTTAGACAGCCAAGAGACCCAGTACTTC.

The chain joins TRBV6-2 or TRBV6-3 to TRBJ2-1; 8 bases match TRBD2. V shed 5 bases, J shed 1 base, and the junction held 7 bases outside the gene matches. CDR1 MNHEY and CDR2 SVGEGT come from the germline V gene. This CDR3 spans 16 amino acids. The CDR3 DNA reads TGTGCCAGCAGTGTGGACGCGGGGGGATCCTACAATGAGCAGTTCTTC. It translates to CASSVDAGGSYNEQFF.

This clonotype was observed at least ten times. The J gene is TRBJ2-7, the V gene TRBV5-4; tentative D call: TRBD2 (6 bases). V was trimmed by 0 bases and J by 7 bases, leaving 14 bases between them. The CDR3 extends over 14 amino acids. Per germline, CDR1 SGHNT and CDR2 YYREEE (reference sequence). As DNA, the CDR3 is TGTGCCAGCAGCTTGGGGGTCTCCGCGGGGGAGCAGTACTTC. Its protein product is CASSLGVSAGEQYF.

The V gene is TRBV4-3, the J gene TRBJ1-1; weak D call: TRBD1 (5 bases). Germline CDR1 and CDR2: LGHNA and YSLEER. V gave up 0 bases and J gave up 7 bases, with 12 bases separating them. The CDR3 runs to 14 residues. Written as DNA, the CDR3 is TGCGCCAGCAGCCAAGATTGGCAGGGAGGTGAAGCTTTCTTT. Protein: CASSQDWQGGEAFF.

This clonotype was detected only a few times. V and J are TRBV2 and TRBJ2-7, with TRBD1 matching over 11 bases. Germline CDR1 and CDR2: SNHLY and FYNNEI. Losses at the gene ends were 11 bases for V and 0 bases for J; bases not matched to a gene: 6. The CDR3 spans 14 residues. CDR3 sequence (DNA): TGTGCCGTCCCCGGGACAGGGGGCTCCTACGAGCAGTACTTC. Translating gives CAVPGTGGSYEQYF.

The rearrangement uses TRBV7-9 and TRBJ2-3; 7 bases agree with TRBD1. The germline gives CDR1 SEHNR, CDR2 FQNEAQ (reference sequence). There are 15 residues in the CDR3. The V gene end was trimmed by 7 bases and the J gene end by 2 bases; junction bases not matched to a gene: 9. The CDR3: CASTRQGVNTDTQYF. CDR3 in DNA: TGTGCCAGCACCAGACAGGGAGTGAACACAGATACGCAGTATTTT. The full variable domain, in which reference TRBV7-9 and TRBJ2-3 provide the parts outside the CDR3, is DTGVSQNPRHKITKRGQNVTFRCDPISEHNRLYWYRQTLGQGPEFLTYFQNEAQLEKSRLLSDRFSAERPKGSFSTLEIQRTEQGDSAMYLCASTRQGVNTDTQYFGPGTRLTVL.

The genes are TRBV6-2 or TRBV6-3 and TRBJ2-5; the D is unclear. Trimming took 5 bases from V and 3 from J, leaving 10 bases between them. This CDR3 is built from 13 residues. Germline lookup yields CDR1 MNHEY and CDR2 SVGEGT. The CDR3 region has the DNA TGTGCCAGCAGTCCGGACGAAAAAGAGACCCAGTACTTC. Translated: CASSPDEKETQYF.

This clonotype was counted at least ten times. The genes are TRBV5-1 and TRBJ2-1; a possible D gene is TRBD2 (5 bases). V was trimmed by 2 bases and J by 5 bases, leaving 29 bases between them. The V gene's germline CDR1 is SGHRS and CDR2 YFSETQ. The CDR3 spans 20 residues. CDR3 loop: CASSFGLAPGSTYLNNEQFF. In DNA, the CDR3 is TGCGCCAGCAGCTTCGGTTTAGCCCCGGGATCCACATATTTAAACAATGAGCAGTTCTTC.